This T cell receptor beta chain was obtained from a study of T cell responses to AZD1222 COVID-19 vaccine. Study-wide points: Of the AZD1222 recipients, only 5 or 6 were seropositive at baseline. Targets within unmutated variant regions were reportedly found for nearly half of spike-specific TCRs.

Only in-frame clones appear in the TCRdb table, and some are missing; sequencing was by immunoSEQ multiplex PCR. In the table there are 120,000 or so clones, about 92% of which are singletons. There are 14 residues in the CDR3. Germline V gene sequence: CDR1 KGHSH, CDR2 LQKENI. V was shortened by 0 bases and J by 0 bases, with 4 bases between the two germline ends. With regard to this clone: No antigen is known for it.

This clonotype was obtained from an adult who received the AZD1222 COVID-19 vaccine. The rearrangement links TRBV18 to TRBJ2-3; no firm D call. The sample in question was peripheral blood, obtained 28 days after the second AZD1222 dose. CDR3: CASSPPSSTDTQYF. Here the CDR3 DNA reads TGTGCCAGCTCACCACCCTCCAGCACAGATACGCAGTATTTT.